The clone carrying this TCR beta chain was picked up a small number of times. No antigen is known for it. These data come from a study of identical twins. TCRdb fed the 5' RACE reads into MiXCR, producing one record per CDR3 protein. The sample gives 550,000 to 700,000 distinct CDR3 sequences, 21% of which show up once; around 4.5% is in the top ten. The CDR3 has 16 amino acids. V gave up 7 bases and J gave up 1 base; unmatched junction bases: 6. Overall study results and limits: Beta clonotypes that were abundant in cord blood contained fewer insertions, a pattern absent from memory repertoires.

The data also belong to a second study, concerning T cells expressing NK-cell markers.

The chain uses TRBV12-3 or TRBV12-4 and TRBJ1-6; 8 bases fit TRBD1. The clonotype was recovered from a woman aged 18-35 years in good health. The specimen sequenced was PBMCs. CDR3 amino acids: CASTMGQASYNSPLHF. The CDR3 bases are TGTGCCAGCACTATGGGACAGGCGTCCTATAATTCACCCCTCCACTTT.